This T cell receptor (beta chain) was identified in a study of OX40 agonist ivuxolimab in advanced cancers. Regarding the study in general: Ivuxolimab was a fully human IgG2 agonistic monoclonal antibody targeting the costimulatory receptor OX40 (CD134). Intravenous ivuxolimab was administered to patients every 2 weeks at six dose levels: 0.01, 0.1, 0.3, 1.5, 3 and 10 mg/kg. Among the roughly 52 dose-escalation patients, some 20 had hepatocellular carcinoma, approximately 15 melanoma, 9 renal cell carcinoma and 9 head and neck cancer. The dose-escalation cohort was approximately 83% male with a mean age of approximately 60 years, ranging from roughly 20 to 80. Prior anti-PD-1, anti-PD-L1 or anti-CTLA-4 therapy was permitted, and 35% to 40% of dose-escalation patients had received checkpoint inhibitors. Three dose-escalation patients achieved partial responses, one with hepatocellular carcinoma and two with cutaneous melanoma. The purpose of peripheral TCRbeta sequencing was to test whether ivuxolimab changed TCR sequence diversity and led to clonal T-cell expansion. The paper reports the monotherapy dose-escalation portion (N of about 54 patients) of the phase I ivuxolimab trial.

Genomic DNA was isolated from the sorted cells so that the TCRbeta CDR3 region could be sequenced. The immunoSEQ Assay was used for sequencing of TCRbeta CDR3 regions. TCRdb provides this immuneACCESS table in a form limited to in-frame rearrangements. Some clones are lacking; in checked studies, under half of them reflect an unresolved V gene, and why the rest are absent is not known. The sample table shows approximately 65,000 clones, and 86% are seen once. The ten largest account for 1.1% of the sample. CDR1 and CDR2 are read off the germline V gene as SGDLS and YYNGEE. Including the terminal cysteine and phenylalanine, the CDR3 comprises 15 residues. Only CDR3 DNA is held: 45 bases, read in frame from base 1. Trimming takes 3 bases from V and 0 bases from J, and the germline ends sit 12 bases apart. Summary of the overall study and its limitations: After ivuxolimab, expanded clones were on average more numerous among CD8+ T cells than among CD4+ T cells. At doses of 0.1 to 3.0 mg/kg, clonal expansion of both CD4+ and CD8+ blood T cells was observed from baseline to week 6. In the 0.1-3.0 mg/kg groups, partial responders had among the lowest normalized peripheral clonal expansion, particularly in CD8+ T cells. The antigen specificity of the clonally expanded peripheral T cells was not determined. Low levels of normalized T-cell clonal expansion were also seen in some patients who did not respond.

Patients with autoimmune disease history or receiving systemic immunosuppression were excluded from the trial. Peripheral blood for TCR sequencing was collected from all dose cohorts at baseline, on cycle 4 day 1, and on cycle 7 day 1. Samples were obtained from an open-label, multicenter, first-in-human phase I dose-escalation trial of ivuxolimab. Adults with locally advanced or metastatic melanoma, renal cell carcinoma, hepatocellular carcinoma or head and neck squamous cell carcinoma were enrolled in the trial. Before TCR sequencing, CD4+ T cells and CD8+ T cells were sorted from peripheral blood as separate populations. Notes on this clone: The specificity of this receptor is unknown. No base-level quality is on record; no much larger clone is a single base apart.

The TCR was taken from an adult with an advanced solid tumor such as melanoma, head and neck, liver or kidney cancer. Here the chain combines TRBV9 and TRBJ2-5, with the D gene uncertain. The material was CD4+ or CD8+ T cells sorted from blood, obtained in a trial of the OX40 agonist ivuxolimab. The CDR3 protein: CASSGPAEHQETQYF. The sequence in DNA is TGTGCCAGCAGCGGACCCGCGGAGCACCAAGAGACCCAGTACTTC.